The T cell receptor (beta chain) described here comes from a study of human T cells and chemical hapten exposure. This clonotype was observed a few times. Described time point: pre-sensitization, week 0. This sample's treatment: therapeutic diphenylcyclopropenone sensitization with weekly scalp DPC. The CDR3 totals 12 residues. V dropped 6 bases and J dropped 8; count of bases not matched to a gene: 9. Germline V gives CDR1 SQVTM, CDR2 ANQGSEA. Individual cDNA molecules received unique molecular identifiers in the library. TCRdb re-called the RACE reads through MiXCR, storing one row per CDR3 protein. The sample lists 200,000 to 300,000 distinct CDR3 sequences, approximately 8.6% occurring once.

This clonotype was sampled from a woman between 40 and 55 years old with alopecia areata. Some clones in this sample may be carry-over from other donors' samples. The rearrangement uses TRBV29-1 and TRBJ1-2; 7 bases align to TRBD1. This sample comprised whole blood, obtained in connection with sensitization to the hapten diphenylcyclopropenone (DPC). In DNA form, the CDR3 reads TGCAGCGTGGCCCAGGGGGTCAAGGGCTACACCTTC. Its translation is CSVAQGVKGYTF.